Listed here are 32 T cell receptor beta chains from one sample, sequenced in a study of shared clonotypes between healthy human individuals. The protocol was immunoSEQ multiplex PCR, while the TCRdb copy is restricted to in-frame clones and leaves out a portion. The sample shows around 2.5 million clones, 93% of them seen only once. Material: naive CD4+ T cells from PBMCs. Subset noted: CD45RA+ positively selected. The receptors shown here come from a man aged 18 to 35 in good health. Some clones in this sample may be carry-over from other donors' samples.

V gene TRBV6-5 combines with J gene TRBJ1-3; TRBD1 matches at 7 bases. The germline V gene has CDR1 MNHEY and CDR2 SVGAGI. The CDR3 is 13 amino acids. V was pared by 6 bases and J by 2 bases, with 1 base of the junction left unmatched. Here the CDR3 reads CASSTGAGNTIYF. CDR3 coding DNA: TGTGCCAGCAGCACAGGGGCTGGAAACACCATATATTTT.

This clone turned up a few times. J is TRBJ1-1 and V is TRBV19; D perhaps matches TRBD1 (5 bases). The CDR3 runs to 13 residues. CDR1 is LNHDA and CDR2 is SQIVND in the germline V gene (reference sequence). V gave up 5 bases and J gave up 6 bases, with 13 bases separating them. The CDR3 region is CASSQGMDSEAFF. Here the CDR3 DNA reads TGTGCCAGTAGTCAGGGAATGGATTCTGAAGCTTTCTTT.

V and J are TRBV27 and TRBJ2-1, with D possibly called TRBD1 or TRBD2 (6 bases each). The CDR3 is made up of 16 amino acids. Germline loops: CDR1 MNHEY, CDR2 SMNVEV (reference sequence). Trimming removed 5 bases at V and 9 bases at J, with 23 bases between. The DNA of the CDR3 is TGTGCCAGCAGTCTTCGTGGCGAGCTAGGGGGAGGTGAGCAGTTCTTC. This sequence encodes CASSLRGELGGGEQFF.

This chain joins TRBV6-1 and TRBJ2-1; D remains ambiguous. CDR3 size: 13 residues. Germline CDR1 MNHNS, CDR2 SASEGT. V was pared by 6 bases and J by 5 bases, with 11 bases between. The CDR3 DNA reads TGTGCCAGCAGCTTAAGTCTAAACAATGAGCAGTTCTTC. As protein: CASSLSLNNEQFF.

The V and J genes are TRBV28 and TRBJ1-5, with D unresolved. This CDR3 comprises 16 residues. The V gene's germline CDR1 is MDHEN and CDR2 SYDVKM. V dropped 5 bases and J dropped 3 bases, with 17 bases sitting between them. The chain's CDR3 is CASSPREATFNQPQHF. The DNA for the CDR3 is TGTGCCAGCAGTCCAAGGGAGGCGACTTTCAATCAGCCCCAGCATTTT.

The chain has TRBV2 and TRBJ2-4, with D unresolved. The CDR3 spans 13 residues. Looked up from germline, CDR1 is SNHLY and CDR2 is FYNNEI. Trimming removed 3 bases at V and 9 bases at J, with 12 bases between. DNA for the CDR3: TGTGCCAGCAGTGATACCGCAGGTAGCATTCAGTACTTC. Encoded protein: CASSDTAGSIQYF.

The chain employs TRBV19 and TRBJ1-2; D not resolved. The CDR3 is 14 amino acids. V lost 3 bases, J lost 1 base, and 9 bases lay in between. Per germline, CDR1 LNHDA and CDR2 SQIVND (reference sequence). The CDR3 nucleotides are TGTGCCAGTAGTATGGTTGGGAGTAACTATGGCTACACCTTC. Protein sequence: CASSMVGSNYGYTF.

V usage is TRBV10-1 and J usage is TRBJ2-7, with D perhaps matching TRBD2 (5 bases). The germline V gene has CDR1 WNHNN and CDR2 SYGVQD (reference sequence). The CDR3 has 13 residues. Trimming took 7 bases from V and 4 from J, leaving 14 bases between them. The CDR3 spells CASKSSGPYEQYF. Written as DNA, the CDR3 is TGCGCCAGCAAATCCAGCGGACCTTACGAGCAGTACTTC.

V is TRBV15 and J is TRBJ2-2; D may be TRBD1 (6 bases). This CDR3 region has 15 residues. CDR1 and CDR2 (germline): LNHNV, YYDKDF (reference sequence). Trimming left V 3 bases short and J 4 bases short, with 12 bases between. CDR3 sequence: CATSSSLRGTGELFF. The CDR3 coding sequence is TGTGCCACCAGCAGCAGCCTCAGGGGCACCGGGGAGCTGTTTTTT.

This chain connects TRBV2 to TRBJ1-1; TRBD1 matches at 7 bases. The CDR3 extends over 14 amino acids. The germline gives CDR1 SNHLY, CDR2 FYNNEI. The V and J ends lost 7 bases and 0 bases, in that order; junction bases with no gene match: 5. CDR3 loop: CASTRQGMNTEAFF. As DNA, the CDR3 is TGTGCCAGCACCAGACAGGGTATGAACACTGAAGCTTTCTTT.

This clone was seen just once. This chain joins TRBV28 and TRBJ1-4; 11 bases are shared with TRBD1. This CDR3 region has 15 residues. Trimming removed 5 bases from V and 8 bases from J; junction bases left unmatched: 7. Germline V gene lookup returns CDR1 MDHEN and CDR2 SYDVKM. The CDR3 region is CASSPPGQGEEKLFF. The CDR3 coding sequence is TGTGCCAGCAGTCCGCCGGGACAGGGGGAAGAAAAACTGTTTTTT.

The sample holds one count of this clone. The chain carries TRBV27 and TRBJ2-7; perhaps TRBD2 as D (6 bases). CDR3 length equals 12 residues. V was pared by 6 bases and J by 5 bases, with 11 bases between. In germline, CDR1 is MNHEY, CDR2 SMNVEV (reference sequence). CDR3: CASRAGKNEQYF. In nucleotides, the CDR3 is TGTGCCAGCAGGGCGGGAAAAAACGAGCAGTACTTC.

This clone turned up a few times. The J gene is TRBJ2-7, the V gene TRBV9; D tentatively reads TRBD1 or TRBD2 (5 bases each). Germline V lookup: CDR1 SGDLS, CDR2 YYNGEE. Trimming removed 0 bases from V and 2 bases from J, with 12 bases in between. This CDR3 has 15 residues. The CDR3 bases are TGTGCCAGCAGCGTAGACGGGACGGGCCCCTACGAGCAGTACTTC. Amino acid sequence: CASSVDGTGPYEQYF.

This chain connects TRBV7-8 to TRBJ2-5, with D tentatively TRBD1 (5 bases). Germline CDR1 and CDR2: SGHVS and FQNEAQ. Between the trimmed V and J ends, which lost 6 bases and 5 bases, there was a span of 22 bases. CDR3 size: 16 residues. This CDR3 is CASRGIIGQGRETQYF. The CDR3 nucleotides read TGTGCCAGCAGAGGAATTATAGGTCAGGGTAGGGAGACCCAGTACTTC.

As for this clone: Additional DNA sequences in this sample encode the identical CDR3. The chain uses TRBV18 and TRBJ1-1; TRBD1 might be the D (6 bases). This CDR3 spans 13 amino acids. The germline V gene encodes CDR1 KGHSH and CDR2 LQKENI. V dropped 4 bases and J dropped 1 base, with 7 bases sitting between them. The CDR3 region has the DNA TGTGCCAGCTCACGGACAGAGAACACTGAAGCTTTCTTT. Translating it yields CASSRTENTEAFF.

The sample holds one count of this clone. V usage is TRBV7-3 and J usage is TRBJ2-5; TRBD2 matches at 14 bases. From germline, CDR1 is SGHTA and CDR2 FQGTGA. CDR3 size: 17 residues. Unmatched junction bases numbered 7, after V lost 2 bases and J lost 5 bases. CDR3 protein: CASSLGLAGGNAETQYF. CDR3 coding DNA: TGTGCCAGCAGCTTAGGACTAGCGGGAGGTAACGCGGAGACCCAGTACTTC.

V is TRBV2 and J is TRBJ1-1; no firm D call. There are 13 residues in the CDR3. The germline CDR1 and CDR2 sequences are SNHLY and FYNNEI. Deletions cut 5 bases from V and 1 base from J, with 8 bases between. The DNA of the CDR3 is TGTGCCAGCAGTTTTGGAAGGAACACTGAAGCTTTCTTT. Protein product: CASSFGRNTEAFF. Filled out from reference TRBV2 and TRBJ1-1, the complete variable domain reads EPEVTQTPSHQVTQMGQEVILRCVPISNHLYFYWYRQILGQKVEFLVSFYNNEISEKSEIFDDQFSVERPDGSNFTLKIRSTKLEDSAMYFCASSFGRNTEAFFGQGTRLTVV.

V is TRBV4-2 and J is TRBJ2-7; D not resolved. Germline-derived CDR1 and CDR2 are LGHNA and YNFKEQ. Deletions cut 0 bases from V and 0 bases from J, with 6 bases between. CDR3 length: 14 residues. The CDR3 DNA reads TGTGCCAGCAGCCAAGACATCGGCTCCTACGAGCAGTACTTC. Encoded protein: CASSQDIGSYEQYF.

J is TRBJ1-2 and V is TRBV4-2; weak D call: TRBD1 (6 bases). Germline CDR1 and CDR2: LGHNA and YNFKEQ. Trimming stripped 0 bases from V and 0 bases from J, with 17 bases between. The CDR3 runs 18 residues. CDR3 DNA: TGTGCCAGCAGCCAAGATTTAGGGACATTCCTCCCTAACTATGGCTACACCTTC. Translating it yields CASSQDLGTFLPNYGYTF.

This clone was detected only a few times. The V call is TRBV7-9, the J call TRBJ1-2, with D possibly TRBD1 on 5 matching bases. The CDR3 covers 13 residues. Germline V gene lookup returns CDR1 SEHNR and CDR2 FQNEAQ (reference sequence). V was pared by 2 bases and J by 7 bases, with 11 bases between. CDR3 in amino acids: CASSLLGVTGYTF. CDR3 nucleotide sequence: TGTGCCAGCAGCTTATTAGGGGTAACTGGCTACACCTTC.

This clone was detected once. The chain has TRBV28 and TRBJ2-3; D might be TRBD1 (5 bases). Per the germline V gene, CDR1 is MDHEN and CDR2 is SYDVKM. V lost 5 bases, J lost 1 base, and 13 bases lay in between. The CDR3 has 15 amino acids. CDR3 nucleotide sequence: TGTGCCAGCAGTCAAGGGGCCGCTGGCACAGATACGCAGTATTTT. Translation: CASSQGAAGTDTQYF.

The CDR3 bases are TGTGCCAGCTCTTACGAGGCACTAGGGAACGAGCAGTACTTC. Residues: CASSYEALGNEQYF. The rearrangement uses TRBV6-6 and TRBJ2-7, with D perhaps matching TRBD2 (5 bases). Germline CDR1 is MNHNY and CDR2 is SVGAGI (reference sequence). The CDR3 sequence is 14 residues long. Trimming shortened V by 8 bases and J by 5 bases, and 19 bases separated the two germline ends.

The chain combines TRBV30 with TRBJ2-7; D gene uncertain. Trimming left V 7 bases short and J 3 bases short, with 10 bases between. The CDR3 covers 11 residues. Germline CDR1 GTSNPN, CDR2 SVGIG (reference sequence). The CDR3: CAFGSNYEQYF. The CDR3 DNA sequence: TGTGCCTTTGGATCTAACTACGAGCAGTACTTC.

The chain combines TRBV7-9 with TRBJ2-5, with unresolved D. Trimming took off 4 bases at V and 1 base at J, with 13 bases between the two ends. Germline-derived CDR1 and CDR2 are SEHNR and FQNEAQ (reference sequence). This CDR3 has 15 amino acids. Here the CDR3 DNA reads TGTGCCAGCAGCTCGGGCCGCTATGCCCAAGAGACCCAGTACTTC. It is translated as CASSSGRYAQETQYF.

The chain employs TRBV5-1 and TRBJ1-2; unclear D gene. V was trimmed by 0 bases and J by 4 bases, leaving 7 bases between them. The CDR3 extends over 13 amino acids. Germline V gene sequence: CDR1 SGHRS, CDR2 YFSETQ. In DNA, the CDR3 is TGCGCCAGCAGCTTGGTTCAGAGCTATGGCTACACCTTC. It specifies CASSLVQSYGYTF.

V is TRBV2 and J is TRBJ2-5; 9 nucleotides agree with TRBD2. The CDR3 length is 15 residues. The ends lost 4 bases at V and 3 bases at J; junction bases unmatched: 6. In germline, CDR1 is SNHLY, CDR2 FYNNEI. The CDR3 region has the DNA TGTGCCAGCAGTGGTTTAGCGGGAGTTGAAGAGACCCAGTACTTC. Protein sequence: CASSGLAGVEETQYF.

This sequence joins TRBV7-3 and TRBJ2-7, with a tentative D call TRBD2 (6 bases). The CDR3 sequence is 14 residues long. Per germline, CDR1 SGHTA and CDR2 FQGTGA. V lost 2 bases to trimming and J lost 3 bases, with 11 bases between them. This CDR3 reads CASSLQGGGYEQYF. The CDR3 DNA reads TGTGCCAGCAGCTTACAGGGAGGTGGCTACGAGCAGTACTTC.

The J gene is TRBJ1-2, the V gene TRBV5-4; 11 positions match TRBD1. The CDR3 sequence is 15 residues long. V was clipped by 0 bases and J by 8 bases; unmatched bases: 6. Germline-derived CDR1 and CDR2 are SGHNT and YYREEE (reference sequence). The chain's CDR3 is CASSLVGTGGGGYTF. In nucleotides, the CDR3 is TGTGCCAGCAGCTTGGTTGGGACAGGGGGAGGAGGCTACACCTTC.

CDR3 sequence: CASSQFSGSSYEQYF. CDR3 nucleotides: TGCGCCAGCAGCCAGTTTTCAGGGAGCTCCTACGAGCAGTACTTC. The V and J genes are TRBV4-1 and TRBJ2-7; D may be TRBD1 or TRBD2 (5 bases each). Germline assignment: CDR1 MGHRA and CDR2 YSYEKL. This CDR3 contains 15 residues. Trimming pared 3 bases from V and 0 bases from J, leaving 12 bases between.

This clone has just one count. V and J are TRBV28 and TRBJ2-7, with a possible D match to TRBD1 (6 bases). The V end was cut by 2 bases, the J end by 3 bases, with 11 bases between. Germline lookup yields CDR1 MDHEN and CDR2 SYDVKM. The CDR3 contains 14 residues. The CDR3 region is CASSLGFRGYEQYF. CDR3 nucleotide sequence: TGTGCCAGCAGTTTAGGTTTCAGGGGCTACGAGCAGTACTTC.

J is TRBJ2-1 and V is TRBV7-9; D perhaps matches TRBD1 (5 bases). This CDR3 contains 14 residues. V lost 8 bases and J lost 8, with 19 bases in between. Germline V gene sequence: CDR1 SEHNR, CDR2 FQNEAQ (reference sequence). CDR3 DNA: TGTGCCAGCCAATACACACGCGCAGGGCATGAGCAGTTCTTC. It specifies CASQYTRAGHEQFF.

This rearrangement joins TRBV18 to TRBJ2-7; D gene unclear. V was cut by 3 bases and J by 3 bases, with 12 bases left in between. Germline CDR1 and CDR2: KGHSH and LQKENI. The CDR3 runs 14 residues. CDR3 coding DNA: TGTGCCAGCTCACCCCGGCAAGGGTACTACGAGCAGTACTTC. This translates into CASSPRQGYYEQYF.